This T cell receptor (beta chain) was identified during a study of early T cells in non-severe SARS-CoV-2 infection. The CDR3 sequence is 14 residues long. Trimming removed 6 bases from V and 6 bases from J, with 18 bases in between. CDR1 is DFQATT and CDR2 is SNEGSKA in the germline V gene (reference sequence). Attachment of unique molecular identifiers was made to individual cDNA molecules. A single record per CDR3 protein comes from TCRdb applying MiXCR to the 5' RACE reads. Here the sample spans some 30,000 distinct CDR3 sequences, more than 3.5% being singletons. By sample share, this clonotype is medium-sized (0.01 to 0.1%).

V usage is TRBV20-1 and J usage is TRBJ2-1, with a tentative D call TRBD2 (6 bases). The material sequenced was whole blood. The TCR was taken from an adult who was a healthcare worker with PCR-confirmed SARS-CoV-2 infection or an uninfected control (not recorded which). The CDR3 DNA is TGCAGTGCCGAACATATTAGCGGACTCAATGAGCAGTTCTTC. Translated: CSAEHISGLNEQFF.